These T cell receptor beta chains were read from a single sample in a study of memory CD4+ T cells and cytomegalovirus serostatus. Data came from immunoSEQ multiplex PCR; TCRdb stores just in-frame clones and leaves some out. The table shows 40,000 to 50,000 clones, with around four fifths occurring only once. Sequencing input: memory CD4+ T cells from blood. The receptor set was obtained from an adult in good health and CMV-seronegative. Each CDR3 is given with its conserved first and last residue. A D gene is named only where the DNA matches it firmly. Expanded clones get a size class; other rows say once, few or many, or leave the size out.

clone_size j_call d_call cdr3_length v_call cdr3_nt cdr3_aa
. TRBJ2-1 . 17 TRBV19 TGTGCCAGTAGTATAGATGGGGGGCAGGGGGTCTACAATGAGCAGTTCTTC CASSIDGGQGVYNEQFF
. TRBJ2-7 . 13 TRBV6-6 TGTGCCAGCAGCAAAAGGGACGGCTACGAGCAGTACTTC CASSKRDGYEQYF
. TRBJ2-7 . 14 TRBV19 TGTGCCAGTAGTCCCCGGGGGACAGCCTACGAGCAGTACTTC CASSPRGTAYEQYF
. TRBJ2-6 . 16 TRBV13 TGTGCCAGCAGCCGAATAGACCTCTCTGGGGCCAACGTCCTGACTTTC CASSRIDLSGANVLTF
. TRBJ2-7 TRBD1 15 TRBV6-5 TGTGCCAGCAGTACACCGGACGGGACAGACTACGAGCAGTACTTC CASSTPDGTDYEQYF
few TRBJ1-1 . 13 TRBV9 TGTGCCAGCAGCGTCAGGGGCTACACTGAAGCTTTCTTT CASSVRGYTEAFF
medium-sized TRBJ1-6 . 13 TRBV10-2 TGCGCCAGCAGTGAGCCCGCCAATTCACCCCTCCACTTT CASSEPANSPLHF
few TRBJ2-2 TRBD2 19 TRBV7-3 TGTGCCAGCAGCTTAAGAGGACTAGCGGGGACCGGGGGCACCGGGGAGCTGTTTTTT CASSLRGLAGTGGTGELFF
. TRBJ2-7 . 14 TRBV4-1 TGCGCCAGCAGCCGGCAGGGTGGGACCTACGAGCAGTACTTC CASSRQGGTYEQYF
. TRBJ2-2 . 13 TRBV5-6 TGTGCCAGCAGTTTCCCCGGGACCGGGGAGCTGTTTTTT CASSFPGTGELFF
. TRBJ1-6 TRBD1 14 TRBV7-9 TGTGCCAGCAGGGGGACAGGGGAACATTCACCCCTCCACTTT CASRGTGEHSPLHF
. TRBJ2-2 . 14 TRBV4-3 TGCGCCAGCAGACGCATCAGGGGCACCGGGGAGCTGTTTTTT CASRRIRGTGELFF
. TRBJ2-3 TRBD2 14 TRBV30 TGTGCCTCCTCCGTGACTAGCGGGGGTGATACGCAGTATTTT CASSVTSGGDTQYF
. TRBJ2-7 TRBD1 12 TRBV6-6 TGTGCCAGCAGTTCCGGACAGGTCGAGCAGTACTTC CASSSGQVEQYF
medium-sized TRBJ1-5 . 14 TRBV30 TGTGCCTGGAGTCACGGACAGATATCACAGCCCCAGCATTTT CAWSHGQISQPQHF
. TRBJ1-3 . 14 TRBV30 TGTGCCTGGAAAGGGGGGGGGATTGGAAACACCATATATTTT CAWKGGGIGNTIYF
. TRBJ1-4 . 15 TRBV9 TGTGCCAGCAGCGGTGGGACATTAAGTATGGAAAAACTGTTTTTT CASSGGTLSMEKLFF
. TRBJ1-2 . 14 TRBV6-5 TGTGCCAGCAGTTATGGCGGACGCTTAAATGGCTACACCTTC CASSYGGRLNGYTF
once TRBJ1-3 . 14 TRBV19 TGTGCCAGTAGTGCCCCGACCCAAGGAAACACCATATATTTT CASSAPTQGNTIYF
. TRBJ2-5 TRBD1 14 TRBV28 TGTGCCAGCAGTGCGCCGACAGGGTCGGAGACCCAGTACTTC CASSAPTGSETQYF
. TRBJ1-2 . 15 TRBV18 TGTGCCAGCTCACCAGGGGACCGGCCTAACTATGGCTACACCTTC CASSPGDRPNYGYTF
few TRBJ2-5 . 14 TRBV13 TGTGCCAGCAGCTTACGGCGCGTATTGGGGACCCAGTACTTC CASSLRRVLGTQYF
once TRBJ1-5 . 12 TRBV7-9 TGTGCCAGCAGCTCAGGGGATCAGCCCCAGCATTTT CASSSGDQPQHF
. TRBJ2-1 TRBD1 15 TRBV9 TGTGCCAGCAGCTCGGGACAGCTTCAGCACAATGAGCAGTTCTTC CASSSGQLQHNEQFF